This T cell receptor (beta chain) was observed in a study of T cells after somatic rescue of genetic block. Repertoires were generated with immunoSEQ multiplex PCR, while TCRdb's copy carries only in-frame clones and drops some. The table has 85,000 to 90,000 clones, about 87% seen once. Germline-derived CDR1 and CDR2 are SGHNT and YYREEE (reference sequence). Trimming pared 0 bases from V and 7 bases from J, leaving 7 bases between. The length of the CDR3 is 12 residues. The chain recombines TRBV5-4 with TRBJ2-5; no reliable D call. The receptor was isolated from a woman younger than 30. The sequencing sample was made of peripheral blood mononuclear cells (PBMCs). The CDR3 nucleotides read TGTGCCAGCAGCTTGGGGCCCGGGACCCAGTACTTC. Its translation is CASSLGPGTQYF.